The sequence of this T cell receptor beta chain was determined in a study of OX40 agonist ivuxolimab in advanced cancers. Sequencing was performed with immunoSEQ multiplex PCR; in TCRdb, only in-frame clones are kept and a portion is missing. In the table there are about 50,000 clones, less than 85% of which are singletons. The trim removed 6 bases at V and 5 bases at J, leaving 8 bases unmatched. The CDR3 has 16 amino acids. The V gene's germline CDR1 is MDHEN and CDR2 SYDVKM. The gene calls are TRBV28 and TRBJ2-5; 14 bases are a match to TRBD2. This sequence originates from an adult with an advanced solid tumor such as melanoma, head and neck, liver or kidney cancer. The input for sequencing was CD4+ or CD8+ T cells sorted from blood, taken in a trial of the OX40 agonist ivuxolimab. CDR3 nucleotides: TGTGCCAGCAGCGTAGGGACTAGCGGGAGTTATGAGACCCAGTACTTC. It is translated as CASSVGTSGSYETQYF. The variable domain in full, completed from reference TRBV28 and TRBJ2-5, reads DVKVTQSSRYLVKRTGEKVFLECVQDMDHENMFWYRQDPGLGLRLIYFSYDVKMKEKGDIPEGYSVSREKKERFSLILESASTNQTSMYLCASSVGTSGSYETQYFGPGTRLLVL.